One and the same sample provided the 10 T cell receptor beta chains below, sequenced in a study of beta chain features in type 1 diabetes. Investigators reverse transcribed all isolated RNA, so they sequenced expressed TCRB transcripts. TCRdb's table, derived via immunoSEQ multiplex PCR, lists solely in-frame clones and lacks some. Of 860,000 or so clones listed, 17% are singletons. The sequencing input was naive CD4+ T cells from blood. The receptors shown here come from a woman between 18 and 29 years old in good health.

On this clone itself: The sample has other DNA sequences that encode this CDR3 too. The chain uses TRBV7-2 and TRBJ1-2; D possibly corresponds to TRBD1 (6 bases). The CDR3 has 13 residues. The germline V gene has CDR1 SGHTA and CDR2 FQGNSA. The V end was cut by 6 bases, the J end by 2 bases, with 10 bases between. Here the CDR3 reads CASSPDRNYGYTF. As DNA, the CDR3 is TGTGCCAGCAGTCCAGACAGGAACTATGGCTACACCTTC.

This clone was detected only a few times. V is TRBV5-6 and J is TRBJ2-7, with a possible D match to TRBD2 (5 bases). Germline loops: CDR1 SGHDT, CDR2 YYEEEE. This CDR3 contains 14 residues. V was trimmed by 1 base and J by 0 bases, leaving 8 bases between them. DNA for the CDR3: TGTGCCAGCAGCTTGACGGGGATCTCCTACGAGCAGTACTTC. It yields the protein CASSLTGISYEQYF.

This chain links TRBV2 with TRBJ2-1; tentatively, D is TRBD1 or TRBD2 (6 bases each). Per germline, CDR1 SNHLY and CDR2 FYNNEI. Trimming shortened V by 4 bases and J by 3 bases, and 13 bases separated the two germline ends. The CDR3 runs 15 residues. The CDR3 DNA follows: TGTGCCAGCAGTGTGGGGGCGGGATTCTACAATGAGCAGTTCTTC. Its protein product is CASSVGAGFYNEQFF.

The rearrangement links TRBV7-2 to TRBJ2-7; 8 bases fit TRBD2. This CDR3 contains 14 residues. Germline V gene data show CDR1 as SGHTA and CDR2 as FQGNSA. The trim removed 6 bases at V and 2 bases at J, leaving 6 bases unmatched. The CDR3 protein is CASRVTSETYEQYF. DNA of the CDR3: TGTGCCAGCAGAGTGACTAGCGAGACCTACGAGCAGTACTTC.

For the CDR3, the DNA is TGTGCCAGCAGGGATACGATGGACACTGAAGCTTTCTTT. This codes for CASRDTMDTEAFF. This chain connects TRBV6-5 to TRBJ1-1; D is uncertain. Germline V CDR1 and CDR2: MNHEY, SVGAGI. V lost 6 bases, J lost 3 bases, and 11 bases lay in between. The CDR3 runs to 13 residues.

The chain is built from TRBV21-1 and TRBJ2-7; the table gives TRBD2 as D, unverified against the DNA. TRBV21-1 is marked as a pseudogene. The length of the CDR3 is 19 residues. The CDR3 region has the DNA TGTGCCAGCAGCAAATGGGTTAAGGGGGAGCGGGGAACAAGCTACGAGCAGTACTTC. Residues: CASSKWVKGERGTSYEQYF.

Only a few counts were recorded for this clone. The chain recombines TRBV7-3 with TRBJ2-4, with 13 positions matching TRBD2. The germline V gene has CDR1 SGHTA and CDR2 FQGTGA. J lost 7 bases, V lost 2 bases, and 8 bases had no gene match. CDR3 length: 17 residues. CDR3 residues: CASSLAGTSGNGNIQYF. DNA for the CDR3: TGTGCCAGCAGCTTAGCTGGGACTAGCGGGAACGGCAACATTCAGTACTTC.

This clone was found a few times. The gene calls are TRBV28 and TRBJ2-1; TRBD2 aligns across 7 bases. Germline V gives CDR1 MDHEN, CDR2 SYDVKM. With 4 bases clipped from V and 6 bases from J, the junction kept 6 bases outside the gene matches. The CDR3 spans 14 residues. This CDR3 is CASSSPGGSNEQFF. In DNA, the CDR3 is TGTGCCAGCAGTTCACCGGGGGGTAGCAATGAGCAGTTCTTC.

This chain connects TRBV4-2 to TRBJ2-5, with TRBD2 matching over 8 bases. This CDR3 has 15 residues. The germline gives CDR1 LGHNA, CDR2 YNFKEQ. After removal of 3 bases from V and 1 base from J, the junction contained 4 bases not matched to a gene. The CDR3 loop reads CASSQVTSAQETQYF. Here the CDR3 DNA reads TGTGCCAGCAGCCAGGTGACTAGCGCCCAAGAGACCCAGTACTTC.

The rearrangement joins TRBV5-1 to TRBJ1-1; 7 bases are a match to TRBD1. The CDR3 spans 14 residues. Trimming cost V 4 bases and J 2 bases; bases outside gene matches: 5. The germline CDR1 and CDR2 sequences are SGHRS and YFSETQ. CDR3 nucleotides: TGCGCCAGCAGCCCGGGACAGTTCAACACTGAAGCTTTCTTT. This sequence encodes CASSPGQFNTEAFF.